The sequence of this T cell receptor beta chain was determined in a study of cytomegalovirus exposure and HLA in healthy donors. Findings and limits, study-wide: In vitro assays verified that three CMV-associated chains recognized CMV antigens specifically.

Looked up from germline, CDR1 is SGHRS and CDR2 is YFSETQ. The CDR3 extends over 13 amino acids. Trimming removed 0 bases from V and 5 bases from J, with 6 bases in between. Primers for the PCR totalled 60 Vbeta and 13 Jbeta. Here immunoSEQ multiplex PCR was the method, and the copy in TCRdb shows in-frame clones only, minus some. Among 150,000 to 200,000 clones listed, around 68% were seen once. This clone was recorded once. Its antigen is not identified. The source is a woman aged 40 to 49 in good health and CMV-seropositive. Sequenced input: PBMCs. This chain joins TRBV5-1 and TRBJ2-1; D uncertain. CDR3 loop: CASSLGPDNEQFF. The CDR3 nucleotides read TGCGCCAGCAGCTTGGGGCCAGACAATGAGCAGTTCTTC. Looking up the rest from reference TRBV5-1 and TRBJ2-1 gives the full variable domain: KAGVTQTPRYLIKTRGQQVTLSCSPISGHRSVSWYQQTPGQGLQFLFEYFSETQRNKGNFPGRFSGRQFSNSRSEMNVSTLELGDSALYLCASSLGPDNEQFFGPGTRLTVL.